The clone carrying this T cell receptor beta chain appeared once. What it recognizes is unknown. Use of 60 Vbeta and 13 Jbeta primers characterized the PCR. The method was immunoSEQ multiplex PCR; TCRdb's version includes in-frame clones alone and lacks a portion of them. The sample shows about 100,000 clones, roughly 75% of them seen only once. These data are taken from a study of cytomegalovirus exposure and HLA in healthy donors. Germline V gene data show CDR1 as MNHEY and CDR2 as SMNVEV (reference sequence). Unmatched junction bases numbered 12, after V lost 5 bases and J lost 2 bases. This CDR3 has 17 amino acids. Notes on the study in general: By a later analysis, the bulk of CMV-associated TCR beta chains appeared HLA-restricted.

Sequencing used PBMCs. The chain is built from TRBV27 and TRBJ2-1, with 7 bases matching TRBD1. The source is a woman in her forties in good health and CMV-seronegative. The CDR3 loop reads CASSPHQGVNPYNEQFF. DNA for the CDR3: TGTGCCAGCAGTCCCCATCAGGGGGTTAATCCCTACAATGAGCAGTTCTTC.